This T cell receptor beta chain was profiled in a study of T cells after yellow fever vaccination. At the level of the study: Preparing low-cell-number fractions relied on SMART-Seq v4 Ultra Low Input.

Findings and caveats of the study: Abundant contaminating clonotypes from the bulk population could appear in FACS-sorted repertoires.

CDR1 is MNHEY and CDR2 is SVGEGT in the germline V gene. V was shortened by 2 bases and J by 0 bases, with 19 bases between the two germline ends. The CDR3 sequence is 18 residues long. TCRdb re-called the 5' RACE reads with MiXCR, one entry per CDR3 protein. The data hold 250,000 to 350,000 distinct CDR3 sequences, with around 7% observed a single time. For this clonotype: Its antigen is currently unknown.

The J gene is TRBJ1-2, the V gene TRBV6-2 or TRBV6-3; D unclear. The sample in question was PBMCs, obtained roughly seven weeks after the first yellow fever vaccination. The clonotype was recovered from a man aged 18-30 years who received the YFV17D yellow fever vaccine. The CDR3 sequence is CASSYTTNLDVTNYGYTF. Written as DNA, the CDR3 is TGTGCCAGCAGTTACACGACAAACCTGGACGTTACTAACTATGGCTACACCTTC.